This is a list of T cell receptor beta chains from one sample in a study of blood T cell repertoires in COVID-19. This table comes from immunoSEQ multiplex PCR, and its TCRdb copy is limited to in-frame clones, with some not included. This table holds roughly 99,000 clones, around four fifths found once. Sequencing was done on a sample of peripheral blood. The receptors stem from a man between 65 and 80 years old with acute or convalescent COVID-19. CDR3s include the opening cysteine and the closing phenylalanine or tryptophan. A D gene is named only where the DNA matches it firmly. A clone size is listed for some rows: how often the clone was seen (once, few, many), or a class if it is expanded.

V	D	size	J	CDR3	DNA
TRBV19	NA	NA	TRBJ1-2	CASSVPGTLVLNYGYTF	TGTGCCAGTAGTGTACCCGGGACTCTCGTCCTTAACTATGGCTACACCTTC
TRBV6-6	NA	NA	TRBJ1-1	CASSFDNLNTEAFF	TGTGCCAGCAGTTTTGACAACCTGAACACTGAAGCTTTCTTT
TRBV11-2	NA	NA	TRBJ1-1	CASSLGGVTNTEAFF	TGTGCCAGCAGCTTAGGGGGGGTGACCAACACTGAAGCTTTCTTT
TRBV7-8	TRBD2	NA	TRBJ2-1	CASSWGGLRVNEQFF	TGTGCCAGCAGCTGGGGGGGACTTCGCGTCAATGAGCAGTTCTTC
TRBV3-1/TRBV3-2	NA	NA	TRBJ2-2	CASSQVGGNTGELFF	TGTGCCAGCAGCCAAGTGGGGGGAAACACCGGGGAGCTGTTTTTT
TRBV3-1/TRBV3-2	NA	NA	TRBJ1-2	CASSQVTGTGYTF	TGTGCCAGCAGCCAAGTCACAGGGACTGGCTACACCTTC
TRBV15	TRBD1	NA	TRBJ2-3	CATSRDQRTGGTDTQYF	TGTGCCACCAGCAGAGATCAGCGGACAGGTGGCACAGATACGCAGTATTTT
TRBV3-1/TRBV3-2	TRBD1	NA	TRBJ2-5	CASSQGGTGKGKETQYF	TGTGCCAGCAGCCAAGGAGGGACAGGGAAAGGAAAAGAGACCCAGTACTTC
TRBV12-5	NA	NA	TRBJ1-6	CASGLEGRSPLHF	TGTGCTAGTGGTTTAGAGGGTCGCTCACCCCTCCACTTT
TRBV24-1	NA	NA	TRBJ2-1	CATEGDKNEQFF	TGTGCCACCGAGGGAGATAAGAATGAGCAGTTCTTC
TRBV7-9	TRBD2	NA	TRBJ2-2	CASSTGASGGNTGELFF	TGTGCCAGCAGCACCGGAGCTAGCGGGGGGAACACCGGGGAGCTGTTTTTT
TRBV5-8	TRBD1	NA	TRBJ2-1	CASSRQGSSYNEQFF	TGTGCCAGCAGCCGACAGGGAAGCTCCTACAATGAGCAGTTCTTC
TRBV20-1	TRBD2	few	TRBJ2-7	CSASPHLAGGAYEQYF	TGCAGTGCTAGTCCCCACCTAGCGGGGGGGGCCTACGAGCAGTACTTC
TRBV5-4	NA	NA	TRBJ1-6	CASSLAGLGNSPLHF	TGTGCCAGCAGCCTCGCGGGGTTAGGTAATTCACCCCTCCACTTT
TRBV4-3	NA	NA	TRBJ1-1	CASSLDRTQGGWNTEAFF	TGCGCCAGCAGCCTTGATAGGACCCAAGGAGGATGGAACACTGAAGCTTTCTTT
TRBV19	TRBD1	NA	TRBJ1-5	CASSEQGAGQPQHF	TGTGCCAGTAGTGAACAGGGGGCCGGTCAGCCCCAGCATTTT
TRBV11-2	NA	NA	TRBJ2-3	CASSLPPRSYTQYF	TGTGCCAGCAGCTTACCCCCGCGGTCGTATACGCAGTATTTT
TRBV6-2/TRBV6-3	TRBD1	NA	TRBJ2-7	CASSYGGQGGYEQYF	TGTGCCAGCAGTTACGGCGGACAGGGGGGGTACGAGCAGTACTTC
TRBV2	NA	NA	TRBJ2-2	CASSEALPGVAGELFF	TGTGCCAGCAGTGAAGCGCTTCCGGGGGTTGCCGGGGAGCTGTTTTTT
TRBV5-1	TRBD1	NA	TRBJ2-7	CASSPLPGQGTYEQYF	TGCGCCAGCAGCCCACTCCCGGGACAGGGCACCTACGAGCAGTACTTC
TRBV11-2	NA	NA	TRBJ2-5	CASSLTQAVLETQYF	TGTGCCAGCAGCTTAACTCAAGCTGTGTTAGAGACCCAGTACTTC
TRBV4-3	NA	NA	TRBJ2-1	CASSQDKGDNEQFF	TGCGCCAGCAGCCAAGACAAGGGGGATAATGAGCAGTTCTTC
TRBV2	NA	NA	TRBJ1-1	CASSELGVRGTEAFF	TGTGCCAGCAGTGAATTGGGGGTTCGGGGGACTGAAGCTTTCTTT
TRBV6-5	NA	NA	TRBJ1-1	CASKQTGGNTEAFF	TGTGCCAGCAAACAAACCGGGGGGAACACTGAAGCTTTCTTT
TRBV19	NA	NA	TRBJ2-5	CASSIRETQYF	TGTGCCAGTAGTATCCGAGAGACCCAGTACTTC
TRBV7-9	NA	NA	TRBJ1-5	CASSLLPGGEHQPQHF	TGTGCCAGCAGCTTACTCCCTGGGGGCGAACATCAGCCCCAGCATTTT
TRBV6-5	TRBD1	NA	TRBJ2-7	CASSYSGTGPYEQYF	TGTGCCAGCAGTTACTCAGGGACAGGGCCCTACGAGCAGTACTTC
TRBV13	NA	NA	TRBJ2-3	CASSLNQGIRADTQYF	TGTGCCAGCAGCTTAAACCAGGGAATTAGGGCAGATACGCAGTATTTT
TRBV6-5	NA	NA	TRBJ1-1	CASSIQEMNTEAFF	TGTGCCAGCAGCATACAGGAAATGAACACTGAAGCTTTCTTT